These 7 T cell receptor beta chains share one sample of origin, sequenced in a study of blood T cells in healthy people across ages. With a J-beta primer mix and a sample-barcoded 5' primer, a second PCR ran about 6 to 11 cycles. Each CDR3 protein is one row after TCRdb ran MiXCR on the 5' RACE reads. The table records about 800,000 distinct CDR3 sequences, roughly 25% of them present only once. This same sample was also part of a study on T cells of mothers and their children.

Sequencing was carried out using blood. Receptors originate from a boy younger than 18 in good health.

The chain links TRBV28 to TRBJ2-5; 8 bases are shared with TRBD1. With V trimmed by 5 bases and J by 11 bases, 19 bases remained unmatched. Germline V CDR1 and CDR2: MDHEN, SYDVKM. The CDR3 spans 16 residues. This chain's CDR3 is CASSARDWTGPAKQYF. In nucleotides, the CDR3 is TGTGCCAGCAGTGCCCGTGATTGGACAGGGCCCGCTAAGCAGTACTTC.

The CDR3 coding sequence is TGTGCCAGCAGAGCCGGGACAGGGGTAGGCGAGCAGTACTTC. Protein: CASRAGTGVGEQYF. V gene TRBV2 combines with J gene TRBJ2-7; 10 nucleotides align to TRBD1. Germline trimming cut 6 bases from V and 6 bases from J; bases unmatched to any gene: 8. Germline values: CDR1 SNHLY, CDR2 FYNNEI. The CDR3 is made up of 14 amino acids. The full variable domain, in which reference TRBV2 and TRBJ2-7 provide the parts outside the CDR3, is EPEVTQTPSHQVTQMGQEVILRCVPISNHLYFYWYRQILGQKVEFLVSFYNNEISEKSEIFDDQFSVERPDGSNFTLKIRSTKLEDSAMYFCASRAGTGVGEQYFGPGTRLTVT.

This chain connects TRBV7-9 to TRBJ2-3; 12 positions agree with TRBD2. Trimming took 5 bases from V and 6 from J; bases not matched to a gene: 6. In germline, CDR1 is SEHNR, CDR2 FQNEAQ (reference sequence). The CDR3 length is 15 residues. Here the CDR3 reads CASSGTSGGSDTQYF. Written as DNA, the CDR3 is TGTGCCAGCAGCGGAACTAGCGGGGGGTCCGATACGCAGTATTTT.

The rearrangement uses TRBV18 and TRBJ2-3; D is perhaps TRBD2 (5 bases). V was trimmed by 3 bases and J by 8 bases, leaving 15 bases between them. This CDR3 is built from 14 residues. Germline V gene lookup returns CDR1 KGHSH and CDR2 LQKENI. The DNA of the CDR3 is TGTGCCAGCTCACCGAACGAGGGAGTCGGTACGCAGTATTTT. Residues: CASSPNEGVGTQYF.

To note about this clonotype: One end of the junction fails to match germline, which may point to a read error. The genes are TRBV7-9 and TRBJ2-5; D is perhaps TRBD1 (6 bases). The closer fit of TRBJ2-7 to the DNA end suggests the J call may be wrong. This CDR3 region has 13 residues. Germline-derived CDR1 and CDR2 are SEHNR and FQNEAQ (reference sequence). The CDR3 sequence: CASNLGQFYEQYF. For the CDR3, the DNA is TGTGCCAGCAACTTAGGACAGTTCTACGAGCAGTACTTC.

The J gene is TRBJ2-4, the V gene TRBV6-2 or TRBV6-3; the D gene is possibly TRBD2 (5 bases). The CDR3 runs to 17 residues. Per the germline V gene, CDR1 is MNHEY and CDR2 is SVGEGT. V was clipped by 6 bases and J by 0 bases, with 18 bases between them. The CDR3 region has the DNA TGTGCCAGCAGGAAATGGGAGAATCCAATAGCCAAAAACATTCAGTACTTC. Protein: CASRKWENPIAKNIQYF.

This clonotype turned up a few times. The chain links TRBV12-3 or TRBV12-4 to TRBJ1-2, with TRBD1 identical over 8 bases. This CDR3 is built from 13 residues. The V segment lost 6 bases and the J segment 4 bases; nucleotides outside the gene matches: 4. CDR3 DNA sequence: TGTGCCAGCAGGCCGGGGACAGGCTATGGCTACACCTTC. Protein product: CASRPGTGYGYTF.